Presented here are 9 T cell receptor beta chains from one specimen sequenced in a study of blood T cell repertoires in COVID-19. Sequenced by immunoSEQ multiplex PCR; TCRdb stores in-frame clones only, minus some. The profile covers a few hundred thousand clones, with roughly 90% appearing a single time and about 0.86% taken by the ten largest. Sequencing was carried out using PBMCs or T cells enriched from blood (not recorded which). The receptors originated from a woman aged 40 to 49 who had been exposed to COVID-19.

Turning to this clone: Other DNA sequences in the same sample also yield this CDR3. V usage is TRBV7-9 and J usage is TRBJ2-5; D unclear. Germline lookup yields CDR1 SEHNR and CDR2 FQNEAQ (reference sequence). Trimming removed 1 base at V and 4 bases at J, with 4 bases between. The CDR3 spans 12 residues. Here the CDR3 reads CASSLVRETQYF. CDR3 DNA: TGTGCCAGCAGCTTAGTGAGAGAGACCCAGTACTTC.

The gene calls are TRBV19 and TRBJ2-1, with D unresolved. The V gene's germline CDR1 is LNHDA and CDR2 SQIVND (reference sequence). The CDR3 is made up of 15 amino acids. V gave up 2 bases and J gave up 0 bases, with 8 bases separating them. Here the CDR3 reads CASSILPSSYNEQFF. As DNA, the CDR3 is TGTGCCAGTAGTATACTCCCCAGCTCCTACAATGAGCAGTTCTTC.

This chain uses TRBV11-3 with TRBJ1-2; 8 nucleotides line up with TRBD1. Germline loops: CDR1 SGHNT, CDR2 YENEEA. V dropped 7 bases and J dropped 3; count of bases not matched to a gene: 4. The CDR3 is 13 amino acids. DNA of the CDR3: TGTGCCAGCACCAAGGACAGGGACTATGGCTACACCTTC. Amino acids: CASTKDRDYGYTF.

CDR3 DNA sequence: TGTGCCAGTACAGGGGACAACTATGGCTACACCTTC. Translation: CASTGDNYGYTF. This rearrangement joins TRBV19 to TRBJ1-2; D might be TRBD1 (6 bases). The germline V gene has CDR1 LNHDA and CDR2 SQIVND (reference sequence). With 7 bases removed from V and 2 bases from J, the gap between germline ends came to 8 bases. This CDR3 comprises 12 residues.

This chain joins TRBV27 and TRBJ2-7, with a weak D call TRBD1 (8 bases). CDR3 length: 15 residues. Germline assignment: CDR1 MNHEY and CDR2 SMNVEV (reference sequence). Trimming left V 2 bases short and J 6 bases short, with 17 bases between. The CDR3 sequence: CASSLDDRGGFEQYF. CDR3 DNA sequence: TGTGCCAGCAGTTTAGACGACAGGGGAGGGTTCGAGCAGTACTTC.

Concerning this clone itself: Other DNA sequences of this sample code for an identical CDR3. The V and J genes are TRBV24-1 and TRBJ2-1; D gene unclear. Germline lookup yields CDR1 KGHDR and CDR2 SFDVKD. Trimming cost V 4 bases and J 8 bases, with 5 bases left between them. The CDR3 is 11 amino acids. The CDR3 nucleotides read TGTGCCACCAGTGACCGGGATGAGCAGTTCTTC. Translating it yields CATSDRDEQFF.

This chain connects TRBV6-1 to TRBJ1-2; a weak D match, TRBD1 (6 bases). Germline V gives CDR1 MNHNS, CDR2 SASEGT. Trimming took off 2 bases at V and 7 bases at J, with 14 bases between the two ends. This CDR3 contains 14 residues. CDR3 DNA: TGTGCCAGCAGTGAAAGGCAGGGGTGGGCTGGCTACACCTTC. It encodes CASSERQGWAGYTF.

This clone was counted a few times. This chain links TRBV4-2 with TRBJ2-7, with D possibly being TRBD2 (6 bases). Trimming cost V 3 bases and J 2 bases, with 17 bases left between them. CDR1 is LGHNA and CDR2 is YNFKEQ in the germline V gene. CDR3 length: 16 amino acids. The CDR3 coding sequence is TGTGCCAGCAGCCACGTTAGCGGTGACTCGCCCTACGAGCAGTACTTC. This sequence encodes CASSHVSGDSPYEQYF.

CDR3 sequence: CSASRDSSYNEQFF. CDR3 nucleotides: TGCAGCGCCTCCCGGGACAGCTCCTACAATGAGCAGTTCTTC. The V and J genes are TRBV29-1 and TRBJ2-1, with TRBD1 matching 7 bases. V lost 7 bases and J lost 0; bases outside the gene matches: 6. The germline gives CDR1 SQVTM, CDR2 ANQGSEA. CDR3 length equals 14 residues.